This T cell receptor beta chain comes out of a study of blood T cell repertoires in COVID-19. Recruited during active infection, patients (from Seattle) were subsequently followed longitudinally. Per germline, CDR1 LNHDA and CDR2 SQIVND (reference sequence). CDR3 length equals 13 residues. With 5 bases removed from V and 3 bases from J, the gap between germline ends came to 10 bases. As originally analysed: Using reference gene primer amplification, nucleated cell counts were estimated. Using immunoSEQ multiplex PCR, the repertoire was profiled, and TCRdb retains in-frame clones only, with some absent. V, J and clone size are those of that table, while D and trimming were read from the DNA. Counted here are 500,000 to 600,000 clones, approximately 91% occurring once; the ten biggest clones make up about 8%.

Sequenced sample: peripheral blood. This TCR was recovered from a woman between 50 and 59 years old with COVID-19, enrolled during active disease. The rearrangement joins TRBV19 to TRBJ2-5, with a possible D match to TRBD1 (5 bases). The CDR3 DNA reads TGTGCCAGTAGTCTCAAGACAGAAGAGACCCAGTACTTC. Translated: CASSLKTEETQYF.